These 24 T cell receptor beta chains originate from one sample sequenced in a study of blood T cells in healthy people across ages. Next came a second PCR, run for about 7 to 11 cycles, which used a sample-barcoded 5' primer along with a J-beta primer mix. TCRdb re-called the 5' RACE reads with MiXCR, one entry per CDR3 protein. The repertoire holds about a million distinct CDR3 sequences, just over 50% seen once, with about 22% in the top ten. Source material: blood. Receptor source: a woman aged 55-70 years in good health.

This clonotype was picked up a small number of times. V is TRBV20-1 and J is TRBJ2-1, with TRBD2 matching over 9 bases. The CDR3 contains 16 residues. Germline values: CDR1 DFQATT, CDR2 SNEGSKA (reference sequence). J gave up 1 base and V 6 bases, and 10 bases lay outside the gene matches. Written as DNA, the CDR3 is TGCAGTGCCCTAGCGGGACTAGCCGCTTCCTACAATGAGCAGTTCTTC. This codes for CSALAGLAASYNEQFF.

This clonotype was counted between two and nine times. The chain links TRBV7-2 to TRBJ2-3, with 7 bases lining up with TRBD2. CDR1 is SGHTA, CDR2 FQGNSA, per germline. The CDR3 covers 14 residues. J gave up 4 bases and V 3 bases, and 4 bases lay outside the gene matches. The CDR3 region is CASSFAGVSDTQYF. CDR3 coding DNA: TGTGCCAGCAGCTTCGCGGGAGTGTCAGATACGCAGTATTTT.

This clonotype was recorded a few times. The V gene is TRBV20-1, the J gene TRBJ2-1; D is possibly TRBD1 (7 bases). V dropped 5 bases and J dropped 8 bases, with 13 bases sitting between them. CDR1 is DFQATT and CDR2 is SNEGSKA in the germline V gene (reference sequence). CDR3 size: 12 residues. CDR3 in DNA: TGCAGTGCTTGGACAGGAGGGCATGAGCAGTTCTTC. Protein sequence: CSAWTGGHEQFF.

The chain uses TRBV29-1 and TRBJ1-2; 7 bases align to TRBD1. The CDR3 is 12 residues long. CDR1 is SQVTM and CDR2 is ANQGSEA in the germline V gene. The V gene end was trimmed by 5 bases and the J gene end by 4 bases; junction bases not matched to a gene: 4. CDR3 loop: CSVPGQFYGYTF. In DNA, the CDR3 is TGCAGCGTTCCGGGACAGTTCTATGGCTACACCTTC. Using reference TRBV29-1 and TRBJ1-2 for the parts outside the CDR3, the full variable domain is SAVISQKPSRDICQRGTSLTIQCQVDSQVTMMFWYRQQPGQSLTLIATANQGSEATYESGFVIDKFPISRPNLTFSTLTVSNMSPEDSSIYLCSVPGQFYGYTFGSGTRLTVV.

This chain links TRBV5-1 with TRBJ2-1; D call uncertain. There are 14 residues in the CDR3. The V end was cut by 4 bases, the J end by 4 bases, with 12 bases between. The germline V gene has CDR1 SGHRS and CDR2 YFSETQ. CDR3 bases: TGCGCCAGCAGCCACCGAGACTCATACAATGAGCAGTTCTTC. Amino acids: CASSHRDSYNEQFF.

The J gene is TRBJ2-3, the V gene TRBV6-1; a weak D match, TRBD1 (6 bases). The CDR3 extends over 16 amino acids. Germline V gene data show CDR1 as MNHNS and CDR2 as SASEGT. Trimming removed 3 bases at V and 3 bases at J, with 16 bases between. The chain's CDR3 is CASSDPTGRGTDTQYF. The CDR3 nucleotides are TGTGCCAGCAGTGACCCCACAGGGAGAGGTACAGATACGCAGTATTTT.

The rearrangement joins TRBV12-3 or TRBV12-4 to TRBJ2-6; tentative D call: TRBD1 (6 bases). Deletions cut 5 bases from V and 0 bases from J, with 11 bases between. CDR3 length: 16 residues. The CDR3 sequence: CASSPGQTSGANVLTF. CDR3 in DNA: TGTGCCAGCAGTCCCGGACAGACCTCTGGGGCCAACGTCCTGACTTTC.

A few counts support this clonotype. The CDR3 here is CASSFGDRGYEQYF. The CDR3 coding sequence is TGTGCCAGCAGTTTTGGGGACAGGGGTTACGAGCAGTACTTC. The genes are TRBV27 and TRBJ2-5; 10 positions agree with TRBD1. The tail of the sequence fits TRBJ2-7 better, so the J call may be wrong. CDR3 length equals 14 residues. Germline loops: CDR1 MNHEY, CDR2 SMNVEV (reference sequence).

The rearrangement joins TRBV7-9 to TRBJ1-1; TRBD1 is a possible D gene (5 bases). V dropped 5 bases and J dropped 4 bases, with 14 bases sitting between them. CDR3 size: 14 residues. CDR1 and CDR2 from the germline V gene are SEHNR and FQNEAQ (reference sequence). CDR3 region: CASSVGEWGTEAFF. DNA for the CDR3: TGTGCCAGCAGCGTAGGGGAATGGGGCACTGAAGCTTTCTTT.

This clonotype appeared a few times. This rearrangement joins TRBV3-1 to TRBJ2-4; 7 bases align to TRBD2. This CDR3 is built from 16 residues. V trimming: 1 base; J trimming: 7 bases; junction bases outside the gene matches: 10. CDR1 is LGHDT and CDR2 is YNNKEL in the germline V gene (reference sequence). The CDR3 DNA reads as TGTGCCAGCAGCCAAGGGGGGAGGGCATACCTGAACATTCAGTACTTC. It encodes CASSQGGRAYLNIQYF.

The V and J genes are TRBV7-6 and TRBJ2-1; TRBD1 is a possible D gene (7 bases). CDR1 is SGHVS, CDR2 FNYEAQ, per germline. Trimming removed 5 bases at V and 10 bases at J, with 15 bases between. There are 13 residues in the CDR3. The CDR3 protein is CASSIRDSGEQFF. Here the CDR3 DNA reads TGTGCCAGCAGCATCCGGGACAGCGGGGAGCAGTTCTTC.

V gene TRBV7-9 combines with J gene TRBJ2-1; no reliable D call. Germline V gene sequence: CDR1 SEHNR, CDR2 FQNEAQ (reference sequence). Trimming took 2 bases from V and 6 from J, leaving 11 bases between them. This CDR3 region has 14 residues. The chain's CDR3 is CASSLMRKGNEQFF. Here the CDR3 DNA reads TGTGCCAGCAGCTTAATGCGGAAGGGCAATGAGCAGTTCTTC.

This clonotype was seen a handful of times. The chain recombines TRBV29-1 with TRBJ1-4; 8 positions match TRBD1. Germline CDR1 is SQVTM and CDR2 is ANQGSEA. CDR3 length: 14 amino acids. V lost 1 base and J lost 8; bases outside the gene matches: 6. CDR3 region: CSVEAGGEGEKLFF. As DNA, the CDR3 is TGCAGCGTTGAAGCAGGGGGCGAAGGAGAAAAACTGTTTTTT.

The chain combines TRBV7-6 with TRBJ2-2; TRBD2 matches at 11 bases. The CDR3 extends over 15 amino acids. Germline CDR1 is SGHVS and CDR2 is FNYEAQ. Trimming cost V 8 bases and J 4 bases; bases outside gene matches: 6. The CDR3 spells CASVIGTSGTGELFF. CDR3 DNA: TGTGCCAGCGTCATAGGGACTAGCGGCACCGGGGAGCTGTTTTTT.

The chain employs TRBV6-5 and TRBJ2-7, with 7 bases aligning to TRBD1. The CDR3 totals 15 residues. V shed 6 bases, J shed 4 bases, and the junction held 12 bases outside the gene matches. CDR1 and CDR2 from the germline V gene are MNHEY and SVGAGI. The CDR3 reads CASRRQGELPYEQYF. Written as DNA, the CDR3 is TGTGCCAGCAGAAGACAGGGCGAACTTCCTTACGAGCAGTACTTC.

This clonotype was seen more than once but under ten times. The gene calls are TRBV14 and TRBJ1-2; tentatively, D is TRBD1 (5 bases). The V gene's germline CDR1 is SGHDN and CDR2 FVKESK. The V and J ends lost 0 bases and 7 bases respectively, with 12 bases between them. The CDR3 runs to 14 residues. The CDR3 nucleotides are TGTGCCAGCAGCCAAGATCTGCCAGGGACTGGCTACACCTTC. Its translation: CASSQDLPGTGYTF. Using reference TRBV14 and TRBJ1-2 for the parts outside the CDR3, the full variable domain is EAGVTQFPSHSVIEKGQTVTLRCDPISGHDNLYWYRRVMGKEIKFLLHFVKESKQDESGMPNNRFLAERTGGTYSTLKVQPAELEDSGVYFCASSQDLPGTGYTFGSGTRLTVV.

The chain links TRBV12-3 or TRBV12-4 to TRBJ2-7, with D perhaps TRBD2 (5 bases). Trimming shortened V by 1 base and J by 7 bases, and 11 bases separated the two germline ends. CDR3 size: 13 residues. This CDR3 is CASSLGGPTEQYF. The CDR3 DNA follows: TGTGCCAGCAGTTTAGGAGGGCCTACTGAGCAGTACTTC.

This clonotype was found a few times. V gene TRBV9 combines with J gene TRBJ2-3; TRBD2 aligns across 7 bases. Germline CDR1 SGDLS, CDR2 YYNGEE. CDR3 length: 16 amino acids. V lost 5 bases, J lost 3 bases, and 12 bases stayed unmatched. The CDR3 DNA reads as TGTGCCAGCAGTGTGGGAGGGCCAGGGCGAACAGATACGCAGTATTTT. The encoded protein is CASSVGGPGRTDTQYF.

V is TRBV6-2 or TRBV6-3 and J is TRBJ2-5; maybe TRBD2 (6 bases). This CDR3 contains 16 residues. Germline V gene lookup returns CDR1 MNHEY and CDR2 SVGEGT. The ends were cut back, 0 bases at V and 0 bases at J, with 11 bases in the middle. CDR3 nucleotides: TGTGCCAGCAGTTACTCTGGCGGGACGTACCAAGAGACCCAGTACTTC. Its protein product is CASSYSGGTYQETQYF.

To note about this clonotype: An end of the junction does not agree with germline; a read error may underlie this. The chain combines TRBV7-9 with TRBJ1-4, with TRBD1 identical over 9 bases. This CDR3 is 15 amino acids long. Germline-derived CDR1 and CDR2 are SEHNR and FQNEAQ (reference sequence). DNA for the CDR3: TGTGCCAGCAGCTTCACAGGGGGCAATGATGAAGAACTGTTTTTT. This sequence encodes CASSFTGGNDEELFF.

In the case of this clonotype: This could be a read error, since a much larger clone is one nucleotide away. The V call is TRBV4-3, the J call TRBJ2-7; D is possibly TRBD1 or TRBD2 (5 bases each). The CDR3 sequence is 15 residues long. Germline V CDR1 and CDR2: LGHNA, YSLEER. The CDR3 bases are TGCGCCAGCGGCCAAGATGTGGGGGAGTCCTACGAGCAGTACTTC. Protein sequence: CASGQDVGESYEQYF.

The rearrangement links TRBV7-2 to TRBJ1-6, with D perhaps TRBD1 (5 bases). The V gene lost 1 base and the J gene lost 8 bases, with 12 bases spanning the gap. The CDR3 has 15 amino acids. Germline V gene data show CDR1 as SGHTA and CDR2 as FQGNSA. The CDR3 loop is CASSLVQGGYSPLHF. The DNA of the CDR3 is TGTGCCAGCAGCTTAGTTCAGGGAGGTTATTCACCCCTCCACTTT.

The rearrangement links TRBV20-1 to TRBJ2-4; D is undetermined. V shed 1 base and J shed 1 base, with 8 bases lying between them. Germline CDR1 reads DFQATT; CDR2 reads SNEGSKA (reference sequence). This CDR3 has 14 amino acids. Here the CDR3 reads CSARGQTAKNIQYF. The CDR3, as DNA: TGCAGTGCTAGAGGACAAACGGCCAAAAACATTCAGTACTTC.

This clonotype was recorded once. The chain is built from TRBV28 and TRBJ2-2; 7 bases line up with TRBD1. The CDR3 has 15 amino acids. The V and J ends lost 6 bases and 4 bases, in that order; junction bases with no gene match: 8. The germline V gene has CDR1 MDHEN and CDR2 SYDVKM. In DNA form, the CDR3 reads TGTGCCAGCAGGTGGGACAGCTATTCCACCGGGGAGCTGTTTTTT. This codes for CASRWDSYSTGELFF.